These T cell receptor beta chains were read from a single sample in a study of blood T cell repertoires in COVID-19. Assay used: immunoSEQ multiplex PCR; TCRdb lists only in-frame clones, some missing. The table includes about 170,000 clones, about 88% detected once. Specimen: PBMCs or T cells enriched from blood (not recorded which). These receptors were taken from a human donor with acute COVID-19. The donor label of this sample is uncertain. Each CDR3 is given with its conserved first and last residue. The D gene is left open where the match is weak. Size tells how often a clone was seen (once, few, many) or the class of an expanded clone, and some rows leave it out.

TRBV6-6	-	TRBJ2-7	15	-	CASSYDSGLSGEQYF	TGTGCCAGCAGTTACGATTCAGGGCTTTCTGGCGAGCAGTACTTC
TRBV19	-	TRBJ2-2	16	-	CASSMWGGPDTGELFF	TGTGCCAGTAGTATGTGGGGGGGCCCGGACACCGGGGAGCTGTTTTTT
TRBV6-1	-	TRBJ2-7	14	-	CASSERTGMHEQYF	TGTGCCAGCAGTGAAAGAACAGGGATGCACGAGCAGTACTTC
TRBV5-1	TRBD1	TRBJ1-6	17	-	CASSLSPIDRDNSPLHF	TGCGCCAGCAGCTTATCCCCAATTGACAGGGACAATTCACCCCTCCACTTT
TRBV29-1	TRBD2	TRBJ2-2	15	-	CSAKTSGGNTGELFF	TGCAGCGCCAAGACTAGCGGGGGGAACACCGGGGAGCTGTTTTTT
TRBV4-2	TRBD1	TRBJ2-7	15	-	CASSPTGQGASEQYF	TGTGCCAGCAGCCCCACGGGACAGGGGGCGAGCGAGCAGTACTTC
TRBV2	-	TRBJ1-1	13	-	CASSEARGAEAFF	TGTGCCAGCAGTGAAGCCAGGGGAGCTGAAGCTTTCTTT
TRBV30	-	TRBJ1-2	13	few	CAWRTGRNYGYTF	TGTGCCTGGAGAACGGGGAGAAACTATGGCTACACCTTC
TRBV23-1	-	TRBJ2-4	15	-	CASGETGLAKNIQYF	TGCGCCAGCGGAGAAACAGGGTTAGCCAAAAACATTCAGTACTTC
TRBV4-1	TRBD2	TRBJ2-1	16	-	CASSQTGTSAYNEQFF	TGCGCCAGCAGCCAAACCGGGACTAGCGCCTACAATGAGCAGTTCTTC
TRBV5-4	TRBD2	TRBJ2-2	19	-	CASSPRGDSGGRNTGELFF	TGTGCCAGCAGCCCCCGGGGTGATAGCGGGGGCCGGAACACCGGGGAGCTGTTTTTT
TRBV3-1/TRBV3-2	TRBD2	TRBJ2-2	14	-	CASSQGLATGELFF	TGTGCCAGCAGCCAAGGACTAGCCACCGGGGAGCTGTTTTTT
TRBV3-1/TRBV3-2	-	TRBJ2-2	13	-	CASRIGDTGELFF	TGTGCCAGCAGAATCGGGGACACCGGGGAGCTGTTTTTT